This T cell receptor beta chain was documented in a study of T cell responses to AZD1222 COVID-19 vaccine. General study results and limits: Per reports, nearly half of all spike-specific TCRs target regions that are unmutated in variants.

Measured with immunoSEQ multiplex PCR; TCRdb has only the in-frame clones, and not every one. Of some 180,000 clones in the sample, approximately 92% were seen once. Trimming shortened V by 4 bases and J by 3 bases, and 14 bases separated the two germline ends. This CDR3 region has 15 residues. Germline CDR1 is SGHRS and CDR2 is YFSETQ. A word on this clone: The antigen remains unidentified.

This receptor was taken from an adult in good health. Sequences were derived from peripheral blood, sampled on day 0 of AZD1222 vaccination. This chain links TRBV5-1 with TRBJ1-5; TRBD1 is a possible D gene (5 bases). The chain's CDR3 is CASSPQDSVNQPQHF. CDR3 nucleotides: TGCGCCAGCAGCCCCCAAGACAGCGTCAATCAGCCCCAGCATTTT.